What follows are 12 T cell receptor beta chains derived from one specimen sequenced in a study of blood T cell repertoires in COVID-19. The data were produced by immunoSEQ multiplex PCR, yet TCRdb's version contains in-frame clones alone and is incomplete. The table records about 150,000 clones, roughly nine tenths of them present only once. Input material: peripheral blood. The receptor set was obtained from a woman aged 70 to 79 with acute or convalescent COVID-19.

The chain uses TRBV4-1 and TRBJ1-1, with no clear D. CDR3 length: 15 residues. The V end was cut by 1 base, the J end by 0 bases, with 9 bases between. The germline V gene has CDR1 MGHRA and CDR2 YSYEKL. The CDR3 DNA is TGCGCCAGCAGCCAAGTCGGGATGATGAACACTGAAGCTTTCTTT. Protein product: CASSQVGMMNTEAFF.

CDR3: CASSQPQWAGATTDTQYF. The CDR3 bases are TGCGCCAGCAGCCAACCGCAGTGGGCAGGGGCCACAACAGATACGCAGTATTTT. The genes are TRBV4-3 and TRBJ2-3; D may be TRBD1 (6 bases). The CDR3 contains 18 residues. Trimming cost V 2 bases and J 3 bases, with 21 bases left between them. Germline V CDR1 and CDR2: LGHNA, YSLEER.

This clone has a handful of counts. This chain joins TRBV12-3 or TRBV12-4 and TRBJ2-1; 8 positions agree with TRBD1. Unmatched junction bases numbered 4, after V lost 6 bases and J lost 6 bases. The CDR3 has 13 residues. The CDR3 DNA is TGTGCCAGCAGAGATACAGGGGGCAATGAGCAGTTCTTC. Its protein product is CASRDTGGNEQFF.

The V call is TRBV3-1 (or the pseudogene TRBV3-2), the J call TRBJ2-1, with TRBD2 identical over 11 bases. J lost 3 bases, V lost 2 bases, and 9 bases had no gene match. Looked up from germline, CDR1 is LGHDT and CDR2 is YNNKEL (reference sequence). The CDR3 covers 18 residues. The CDR3: CASSQSGQLAGVYNEQFF. The CDR3 DNA follows: TGTGCCAGCAGCCAATCAGGCCAACTAGCGGGGGTCTACAATGAGCAGTTCTTC.

The chain carries TRBV10-3 and TRBJ2-4; 7 bases fit TRBD1. Germline V gene lookup returns CDR1 ENHRY and CDR2 SYGVKD. The CDR3 runs to 14 residues. The V and J ends lost 3 bases and 7 bases, in that order; junction bases with no gene match: 6. The CDR3 sequence: CAISDGRTGNIQYF. CDR3 DNA: TGTGCCATCAGTGATGGGCGGACAGGCAACATTCAGTACTTC.

The chain joins TRBV15 to TRBJ2-7; tentatively, D is TRBD1 (5 bases). Between the trimmed V and J ends, which lost 0 bases and 4 bases, there was a span of 13 bases. This CDR3 has 15 residues. Per germline, CDR1 LNHNV and CDR2 YYDKDF (reference sequence). CDR3 nucleotides: TGTGCCACCAGCAGAGATGGCACAGGTCGATACGAGCAGTACTTC. This codes for CATSRDGTGRYEQYF.

The chain has TRBV27 and TRBJ2-1; D not certain. The germline CDR1 and CDR2 sequences are MNHEY and SMNVEV (reference sequence). The V and J ends lost 6 bases and 12 bases respectively, with 12 bases between them. The CDR3 covers 11 residues. The CDR3 nucleotides read TGTGCCAGCAGCGGTCTATTTGGGCAGTTCTTC. This sequence encodes CASSGLFGQFF.

The chain carries TRBV7-9 and TRBJ1-6; D is unclear. This CDR3 is 15 amino acids long. Germline CDR1 and CDR2: SEHNR and FQNEAQ (reference sequence). V lost 5 bases, J lost 3 bases, and 11 bases lay in between. The CDR3 bases are TGTGCCAGCAGCACAGACATAAACTATAATTCACCCCTCCACTTT. Residues: CASSTDINYNSPLHF.

This clone was seen only a few times. The CDR3, as DNA: TGTGCCAGCCGACAGGGGTCGAACACCGGGGAGCTGTTTTTT. Translated, it gives CASRQGSNTGELFF. This sequence joins TRBV7-3 and TRBJ2-2, with 8 bases aligning to TRBD1. V was clipped by 8 bases and J by 0 bases; unmatched bases: 2. In germline, CDR1 is SGHTA, CDR2 FQGTGA. The CDR3 is made up of 14 amino acids. The full variable domain, completed using reference TRBV7-3 and TRBJ2-2, is GAGVSQTPSNKVTEKGKYVELRCDPISGHTALYWYRQSLGQGPEFLIYFQGTGAADDSGLPNDRFFAVRPEGSVSTLKIQRTERGDSAVYLCASRQGSNTGELFFGEGSRLTVL.

V and J are TRBV27 and TRBJ2-1, with 8 bases lining up with TRBD2. The CDR3 runs to 15 residues. Trimming took 8 bases from V and 0 from J; bases not matched to a gene: 6. Looked up from germline, CDR1 is MNHEY and CDR2 is SMNVEV (reference sequence). CDR3 residues: CASAGGPSSYNEQFF. The DNA for the CDR3 is TGTGCCAGCGCGGGGGGCCCCAGCTCCTACAATGAGCAGTTCTTC.

The chain links TRBV30 to TRBJ1-1; 9 bases match TRBD1. Germline CDR1 and CDR2: GTSNPN and SVGIG (reference sequence). This CDR3 region has 16 residues. V shed 3 bases and J 0 bases; nucleotides not matched to a gene: 8. The CDR3 loop reads CAWRAHRGRMNTEAFF. For the CDR3, the DNA is TGTGCCTGGAGGGCCCACAGGGGGCGAATGAACACTGAAGCTTTCTTT.

The chain employs TRBV5-1 and TRBJ2-1, with 7 bases identical to TRBD1. Trimming cost V 0 bases and J 4 bases; bases outside gene matches: 4. The CDR3 contains 15 residues. The V gene's germline CDR1 is SGHRS and CDR2 YFSETQ. In nucleotides, the CDR3 is TGCGCCAGCAGCTTGGGGCAGGGGGATTACAATGAGCAGTTCTTC. Its protein product is CASSLGQGDYNEQFF.